This TCR beta chain emerged from a study of cytomegalovirus exposure and HLA in healthy donors. Study observations and caveats: Among TCR beta chains, those listed as cytomegalovirus-associated numbered more than 150. Usually a TCR sequence was rare, but some public TCRs were found in many donors. Cytomegalovirus status was reportedly diagnosed by the classifier with high specificity and sensitivity. Three chains linked to CMV were shown in vitro to be specific for CMV antigens.

J gave up 10 bases and V 0 bases, and 5 bases lay outside the gene matches. The germline CDR1 and CDR2 sequences are MNHNY and SVGAGI (reference sequence). This CDR3 is built from 15 residues. Sequenced by immunoSEQ multiplex PCR; TCRdb stores in-frame clones only, minus some. The sample contains some 170,000 clones, around 85% of which appear only once. On this clone: What it binds is unknown.

The source material was PBMCs. The V call is TRBV6-6, the J call TRBJ2-1, with TRBD2 matching 11 bases. The receptor's source is a woman younger than 45 in good health and CMV-seronegative. CDR3 amino acids: CASSYSSGGAVEQFF. Here the CDR3 DNA reads TGTGCCAGCAGTTACTCTAGCGGGGGGGCCGTGGAGCAGTTCTTC.